This entry lists 20 T cell receptor beta chains sequenced from one sample in a study of beta chain features in type 1 diabetes. Investigators reverse transcribed all isolated RNA, so they sequenced expressed TCRB transcripts. TCRdb's table, derived via immunoSEQ multiplex PCR, lists solely in-frame clones and lacks some. This table holds hundreds of thousands of clones, 15% to 18% found once. Sequenced input: naive CD4+ T cells from blood. The receptor set was obtained from a man younger than 30 in good health.

This clone occurred a few times. J is TRBJ2-2 and V is TRBV15; no clear D gene. Germline-derived CDR1 and CDR2 are LNHNV and YYDKDF (reference sequence). Deletions cut 0 bases from V and 4 bases from J, with 3 bases between. The CDR3 has 13 residues. CDR3 DNA sequence: TGTGCCACCAGCAGAGATGGCACCGGGGAGCTGTTTTTT. Translation gives CATSRDGTGELFF.

This clone was detected only once. V is TRBV27 and J is TRBJ1-3; D unclear. V was clipped by 3 bases and J by 0 bases, with 6 bases between them. CDR1 and CDR2 from the germline V gene are MNHEY and SMNVEV (reference sequence). CDR3 length: 14 amino acids. The DNA for the CDR3 is TGTGCCAGCAGTTTGAGGGACTCTGGAAACACCATATATTTT. Translated: CASSLRDSGNTIYF.

Only a few counts were recorded for this clone. This sample also contains other DNA sequences that code for the same CDR3. The genes are TRBV18 and TRBJ1-1; no clear D. The CDR3 runs to 13 residues. Germline assignment: CDR1 KGHSH and CDR2 LQKENI. V was shortened by 3 bases and J by 2 bases, with 7 bases between the two germline ends. For the CDR3, the DNA is TGTGCCAGCTCACCTGCCTCTAACACTGAAGCTTTCTTT. This sequence encodes CASSPASNTEAFF.

This clone was recorded a few times. The chain carries TRBV7-2 and TRBJ2-7; D is tentatively TRBD1 or TRBD2 (6 bases each). V shed 1 base and J shed 2 bases, with 15 bases lying between them. Germline V lookup: CDR1 SGHTA, CDR2 FQGNSA. The CDR3 is 16 amino acids. CDR3 amino acids: CASSLVTGGGTYEQYF. CDR3 coding DNA: TGTGCCAGCAGCTTAGTCACAGGAGGGGGAACCTACGAGCAGTACTTC.

The chain recombines TRBV29-1 with TRBJ2-5; no definite D call. Trimming removed 2 bases at V and 0 bases at J, with 16 bases between. Germline lookup yields CDR1 SQVTM and CDR2 ANQGSEA. The CDR3 is made up of 16 amino acids. CDR3 DNA sequence: TGCAGCGTTGAAATTGCGCAGACCTGGTACCAAGAGACCCAGTACTTC. It codes for CSVEIAQTWYQETQYF.

The chain recombines TRBV5-1 with TRBJ1-2; TRBD1 matches 7 bases. V shed 2 bases, J shed 3 bases, and the junction held 4 bases outside the gene matches. Germline V gene data show CDR1 as SGHRS and CDR2 as YFSETQ. This CDR3 has 14 residues. The CDR3 DNA sequence: TGCGCCAGCAGCTTTCAGGGGGGCGACTATGGCTACACCTTC. Translating it yields CASSFQGGDYGYTF.

This clone was counted a few times. V usage is TRBV5-6 and J usage is TRBJ2-5; D uncertain. The V and J ends lost 2 bases and 3 bases respectively, with 8 bases between them. Germline V gene sequence: CDR1 SGHDT, CDR2 YYEEEE. This CDR3 is built from 13 residues. CDR3 loop: CASSFSTKETQYF. The CDR3 nucleotides are TGTGCCAGCAGCTTCTCGACCAAAGAGACCCAGTACTTC.

This clone was detected a few times. The rearrangement uses TRBV28 and TRBJ1-1; D is perhaps TRBD1 (5 bases). Germline CDR1 is MDHEN and CDR2 is SYDVKM. Between the trimmed V and J ends, which lost 6 bases and 2 bases, there was a span of 13 bases. The CDR3 covers 14 residues. Written as DNA, the CDR3 is TGTGCCAGCAGGTCAGGGAGGCCCAACACTGAAGCTTTCTTT. It encodes CASRSGRPNTEAFF.

The CDR3 is CASSRGRTGVAKNIQYF. In DNA, the CDR3 is TGTGCCAGCAGCCGGGGACGGACAGGAGTAGCCAAAAACATTCAGTACTTC. This chain uses TRBV4-2 with TRBJ2-4; 7 bases fit TRBD1. CDR1 and CDR2 (germline): LGHNA, YNFKEQ. There are 17 residues in the CDR3. V was pared by 4 bases and J by 0 bases, with 9 bases of the junction left unmatched.

This clone was seen more than once but under ten times. V gene TRBV28 combines with J gene TRBJ2-2; a possible D gene is TRBD1 (5 bases). The CDR3 runs to 14 residues. The germline V gene encodes CDR1 MDHEN and CDR2 SYDVKM. Trimming shortened V by 6 bases and J by 0 bases, and 8 bases separated the two germline ends. CDR3 region: CASRGRANTGELFF. CDR3 DNA sequence: TGTGCCAGCAGGGGCAGGGCGAACACCGGGGAGCTGTTTTTT.

V usage is TRBV7-2 and J usage is TRBJ2-3, with TRBD2 matching over 9 bases. The CDR3 runs to 14 residues. Trimming cost V 6 bases and J 4 bases; bases outside gene matches: 5. The germline V gene has CDR1 SGHTA and CDR2 FQGNSA. This CDR3 is CASRPGTSPDTQYF. CDR3 in DNA: TGTGCCAGCAGACCCGGGACTAGCCCAGATACGCAGTATTTT. The full variable domain, with the rest looked up from reference TRBV7-2 and TRBJ2-3, is GAGVSQSPSNKVTEKGKDVELRCDPISGHTALYWYRQSLGQGLEFLIYFQGNSAPDKSGLPSDRFSAERTGGSVSTLTIQRTQQEDSAVYLCASRPGTSPDTQYFGPGTRLTVL.

The chain uses TRBV4-3 and TRBJ2-1; TRBD1 matches 7 bases. Germline trimming cut 3 bases from V and 0 bases from J; bases unmatched to any gene: 2. The CDR3 has 15 amino acids. Germline V CDR1 and CDR2: LGHNA, YSLEER. CDR3 region: CASSQTGISYNEQFF. The CDR3 bases are TGCGCCAGCAGCCAGACAGGGATCTCCTACAATGAGCAGTTCTTC.

The J gene is TRBJ2-7, the V gene TRBV25-1, with 7 bases lining up with TRBD2. V gave up 3 bases and J gave up 3 bases; unmatched junction bases: 8. CDR3 length: 15 residues. Germline V gene data show CDR1 as MGHDK and CDR2 as SYGVNS. The CDR3 DNA reads TGTGCCAGCAGTGACAGCTCTAGCGGAGACTACGAGCAGTACTTC. This sequence encodes CASSDSSSGDYEQYF.

This clone was seen more than once but under ten times. The V call is TRBV18, the J call TRBJ1-2; D ambiguous. This CDR3 region has 15 residues. The V end lost 1 base, the J end lost 4 bases, and 13 bases lay between the germline ends. Germline assignment: CDR1 KGHSH and CDR2 LQKENI. This chain's CDR3 is CASSPRVGSIYGYTF. In DNA form, the CDR3 reads TGTGCCAGCTCACCACGGGTAGGGTCCATCTATGGCTACACCTTC.

This clone occurred a few times. The V call is TRBV12-5, the J call TRBJ1-6, with D possibly matching TRBD1 (6 bases). The CDR3 has 14 residues. Trimming took off 1 base at V and 7 bases at J, with 8 bases between the two ends. CDR1 LGHNT and CDR2 FRNRAP come from the germline V gene. This CDR3 reads CASGLGQGNSPLHF. As DNA, the CDR3 is TGTGCTAGTGGTTTGGGGCAGGGGAATTCACCCCTCCACTTT.

For this clone: The same CDR3 can be traced to other DNA sequences in this sample. The chain links TRBV5-1 to TRBJ2-2; D perhaps matches TRBD2 (6 bases). The ends were cut back, 1 base at V and 1 base at J, with 11 bases in the middle. The CDR3 consists of 16 residues. Germline V gene lookup returns CDR1 SGHRS and CDR2 YFSETQ. The CDR3 sequence is CASSLRTGENTGELFF. The DNA for the CDR3 is TGCGCCAGCAGCTTGAGGACGGGGGAGAACACCGGGGAGCTGTTTTTT.

The J gene is TRBJ2-5, the V gene TRBV7-2; D remains ambiguous. Between the trimmed V and J ends, which lost 1 base and 13 bases, there was a span of 16 bases. Germline-derived CDR1 and CDR2 are SGHTA and FQGNSA. CDR3 length: 13 residues. For the CDR3, the DNA is TGTGCCAGCAGCTTAGTGCCGGTAGGAGACTCGTACTTC. This codes for CASSLVPVGDSYF.

This clone was counted only a few times. The rearrangement joins TRBV9 to TRBJ2-1, with 7 bases matching TRBD1. CDR1 SGDLS and CDR2 YYNGEE come from the germline V gene. The V segment lost 4 bases and the J segment 11 bases; nucleotides outside the gene matches: 6. The CDR3 spans 12 residues. The CDR3 nucleotides read TGTGCCAGCAGCTCGCGAAGGGGGCAGCAGTTCTTC. This encodes CASSSRRGQQFF.

This clone was seen more than once but under ten times. This chain joins TRBV19 and TRBJ2-7; tentative D call: TRBD1 (5 bases). The CDR3 extends over 15 amino acids. Germline CDR1 reads LNHDA; CDR2 reads SQIVND (reference sequence). V was clipped by 5 bases and J by 0 bases, with 14 bases between them. CDR3 loop: CASSSHWGPSYEQYF. The CDR3 coding sequence is TGTGCCAGTAGTTCTCACTGGGGCCCCTCCTACGAGCAGTACTTC.

The CDR3 is CASSYPQGGSTDTQYF. CDR3 bases: TGTGCCAGCAGCTACCCACAGGGTGGAAGCACAGATACGCAGTATTTT. J is TRBJ2-3 and V is TRBV7-3; D might be TRBD1 (6 bases). There are 16 residues in the CDR3. Trimming took off 4 bases at V and 0 bases at J, with 14 bases between the two ends. Germline-derived CDR1 and CDR2 are SGHTA and FQGTGA. Drawing the rest from reference TRBV7-3 and TRBJ2-3, the complete variable domain is GAGVSQTPSNKVTEKGKYVELRCDPISGHTALYWYRQSLGQGPEFLIYFQGTGAADDSGLPNDRFFAVRPEGSVSTLKIQRTERGDSAVYLCASSYPQGGSTDTQYFGPGTRLTVL.